The source of this T cell receptor (beta chain) is a study of blood T cells in healthy people across ages. Findings and caveats of the study: Per million T cells, TCR beta diversity dropped roughly linearly as age increased. Researchers report that TCR beta diversity correlated strongly with naive T cell percentage.

The CDR3 has 15 amino acids. The germline CDR1 and CDR2 sequences are LGHDT and YNNKEL (reference sequence). Trimming pared 3 bases from V and 0 bases from J, leaving 10 bases between. Regarding this clonotype: The target antigen is unknown.

Primers used in a second PCR of roughly 6 to 11 cycles were a sample-barcoded 5' primer and a J-beta primer mix. Every sample gave at least 2.5 million paired-end reads containing CDR3. Each CDR3 protein is one row after TCRdb ran MiXCR on the 5' RACE reads. The data show about 1,500,000 distinct CDR3 sequences, approximately 38% seen once. The source of this sequence is a woman between 18 and 29 years old in good health. The sequenced sample consisted of blood. This chain links TRBV3-1 with TRBJ2-3; maybe TRBD1 (6 bases). This CDR3 reads CASSHMDRSTDTQYF. For the CDR3, the DNA is TGTGCCAGCAGCCACATGGACAGAAGCACAGATACGCAGTATTTT.